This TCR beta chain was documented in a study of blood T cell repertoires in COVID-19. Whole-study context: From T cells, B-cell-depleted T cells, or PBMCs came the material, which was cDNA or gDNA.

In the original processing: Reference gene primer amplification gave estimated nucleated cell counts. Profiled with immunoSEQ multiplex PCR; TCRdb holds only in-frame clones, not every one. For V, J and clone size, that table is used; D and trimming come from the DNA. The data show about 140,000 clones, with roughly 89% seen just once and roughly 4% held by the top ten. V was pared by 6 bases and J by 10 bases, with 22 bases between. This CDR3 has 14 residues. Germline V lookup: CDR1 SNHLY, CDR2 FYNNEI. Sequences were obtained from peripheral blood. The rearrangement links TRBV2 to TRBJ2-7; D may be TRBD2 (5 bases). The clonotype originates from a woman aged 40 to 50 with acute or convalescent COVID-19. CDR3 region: CASRPGSLTAYQYF. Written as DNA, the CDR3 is TGTGCCAGCAGACCTGGGAGTCTAACGGCGTATCAGTACTTC.